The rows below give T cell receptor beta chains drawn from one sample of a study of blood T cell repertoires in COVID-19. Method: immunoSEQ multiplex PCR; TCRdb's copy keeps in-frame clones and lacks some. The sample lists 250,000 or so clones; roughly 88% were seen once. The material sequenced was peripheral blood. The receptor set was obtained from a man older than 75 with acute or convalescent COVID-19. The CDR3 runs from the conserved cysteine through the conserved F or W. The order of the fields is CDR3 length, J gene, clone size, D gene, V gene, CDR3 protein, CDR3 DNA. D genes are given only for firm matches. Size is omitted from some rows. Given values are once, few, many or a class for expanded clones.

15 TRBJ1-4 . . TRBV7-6 CASSLDRQVNEKLFF TGTGCCAGCAGCTTAGACCGTCAGGTGAATGAAAAACTGTTTTTT
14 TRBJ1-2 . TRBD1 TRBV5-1 CASSSGGATDGYTF TGCGCCAGCAGCTCAGGGGGCGCCACGGATGGCTACACCTTC
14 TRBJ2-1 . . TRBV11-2 CASIYRVGYNEQFF TGTGCCAGCATCTACAGGGTTGGCTACAATGAGCAGTTCTTC
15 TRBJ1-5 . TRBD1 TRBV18 CASSPGTGVNQPQHF TGTGCCAGCTCACCCGGAACAGGGGTTAATCAGCCCCAGCATTTT
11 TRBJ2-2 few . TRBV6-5 CASGLTGELFF TGTGCCAGCGGACTCACCGGGGAGCTGTTTTTT
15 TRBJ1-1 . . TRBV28 CASSPRGKVAPEAFF TGTGCCAGCAGTCCCCGAGGAAAGGTGGCGCCTGAAGCTTTCTTT
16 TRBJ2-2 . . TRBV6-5 CASSYLGSANTGELFF TGTGCCAGCAGTTACTTGGGTAGCGCGAACACCGGGGAGCTGTTTTTT
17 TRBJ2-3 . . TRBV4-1 CASSQDSTGGVGDTQYF TGCGCCAGCAGCCAAGATAGCACAGGGGGGGTTGGGGATACGCAGTATTTT
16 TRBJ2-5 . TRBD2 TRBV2 CASSEGKSGRLETQYF TGTGCCAGCAGTGAAGGGAAAAGCGGGAGGCTAGAGACCCAGTACTTC
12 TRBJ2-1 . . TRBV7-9 CASSLVVNEQFF TGTGCCAGCAGCTTAGTAGTTAATGAGCAGTTCTTC
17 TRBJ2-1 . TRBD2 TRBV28 CASSSGEGTRAYNEQFF TGTGCCAGCTCCTCGGGAGAGGGGACTAGGGCGTACAATGAGCAGTTCTTC
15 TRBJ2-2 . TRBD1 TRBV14 CASSRGQGWTGELFF TGTGCCAGCAGCCGGGGACAGGGATGGACCGGGGAGCTGTTTTTT
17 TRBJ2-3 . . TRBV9 CASSPRGGFEGTDTQYF TGTGCCAGCAGCCCCCGAGGAGGGTTTGAAGGCACAGATACGCAGTATTTT